Following are 29 T cell receptor beta chains from one sample sequenced in a study of control samples from healthy donors and cancer patients. Using immunoSEQ multiplex PCR, the repertoire was profiled, and TCRdb retains in-frame clones only, with some absent. This sample carries some 130,000 clones, approximately 92% of them seen once, and the ten largest clones take 2% to 3%. The sequenced sample consisted of blood. The receptors come from a man aged 35-49 years in good health.

The CDR3 coding sequence is TGTGCCAGCAGTGAAACTGGCGGGGGGGCTTATACGCAGTATTTT. This codes for CASSETGGGAYTQYF. This rearrangement joins TRBV6-1 to TRBJ2-3, with 9 nucleotides matching TRBD2. This CDR3 comprises 15 residues. V was pared by 2 bases and J by 7 bases, with 7 bases of the junction left unmatched. Germline V lookup: CDR1 MNHNS, CDR2 SASEGT.

J is TRBJ1-6 and V is TRBV5-6; no definite D call. The CDR3 has 16 residues. Germline-derived CDR1 and CDR2 are SGHDT and YYEEEE. Trimming left V 8 bases short and J 4 bases short, with 19 bases between. The CDR3: CASQASQGRYNSPLHF. DNA of the CDR3: TGTGCCAGTCAAGCTTCCCAAGGAAGATATAATTCACCCCTCCACTTT.

The rearrangement links TRBV9 to TRBJ1-5; tentative D call: TRBD1 (5 bases). The CDR3 sequence is 15 residues long. CDR1 is SGDLS, CDR2 YYNGEE, per germline. Trimming shortened V by 1 base and J by 4 bases, and 12 bases separated the two germline ends. The CDR3 sequence is CASSVTGELNQPQHF. The CDR3 DNA is TGTGCCAGCAGCGTAACAGGAGAACTTAATCAGCCCCAGCATTTT.

The J gene is TRBJ2-3, the V gene TRBV11-2, with unresolved D. The V end was cut by 4 bases, the J end by 0 bases, with 11 bases between. Germline CDR1 and CDR2: SGHAT and FQNNGV. The CDR3 contains 15 residues. In nucleotides, the CDR3 is TGTGCCAGCAGCTCCGGCTCAAGAAGCACAGATACGCAGTATTTT. Protein sequence: CASSSGSRSTDTQYF.

This clone was detected once. The chain combines TRBV2 with TRBJ1-6; 7 positions agree with TRBD1. Unmatched junction bases numbered 1, after V lost 5 bases and J lost 0 bases. Germline V CDR1 and CDR2: SNHLY, FYNNEI. This CDR3 region has 15 residues. CDR3 nucleotides: TGTGCCAGCAGTAGGGACAGCTCCTATAATTCACCCCTCCACTTT. The encoded protein is CASSRDSSYNSPLHF.

The CDR3 DNA follows: TGTGCCAGCAGCCGAGGGACAGGCGGCGATTCACCCCTCCACTTT. Residues: CASSRGTGGDSPLHF. The chain couples TRBV5-4 to TRBJ1-6; TRBD1 matches at 8 bases. From germline, CDR1 is SGHNT and CDR2 YYREEE (reference sequence). The V gene end was trimmed by 4 bases and the J gene end by 8 bases; junction bases not matched to a gene: 8. CDR3 length: 15 amino acids.

The chain carries TRBV5-5 and TRBJ2-4; 8 bases match TRBD1. The CDR3 length is 16 residues. Trimming removed 4 bases from V and 0 bases from J; junction bases left unmatched: 6. Per germline, CDR1 SGHKS and CDR2 YYEKEE (reference sequence). The CDR3 reads CASSTGTGQAKNIQYF. As DNA, the CDR3 is TGTGCCAGCAGCACAGGGACAGGCCAAGCCAAAAACATTCAGTACTTC. The whole variable domain, remainder taken from reference TRBV5-5 and TRBJ2-4, is DAGVTQSPTHLIKTRGQQVTLRCSPISGHKSVSWYQQVLGQGPQFIFQYYEKEERGRGNFPDRFSARQFPNYSSELNVNALLLGDSALYLCASSTGTGQAKNIQYFGAGTRLSVL.

The V call is TRBV24-1, the J call TRBJ1-2; D possibly corresponds to TRBD1 (6 bases). CDR1 is KGHDR and CDR2 is SFDVKD in the germline V gene. Trimming stripped 7 bases from V and 0 bases from J, with 17 bases between. The CDR3 contains 16 residues. Here the CDR3 reads CATRRGWGAPNYGYTF. The CDR3, as DNA: TGTGCCACCAGGAGGGGGTGGGGGGCCCCTAACTATGGCTACACCTTC.

The CDR3 DNA is TGCGCCAGCTCCCTACTAGCGGGGGAGCTGAACACCGGGGAGCTGTTTTTT. As protein: CASSLLAGELNTGELFF. The rearrangement links TRBV10-2 to TRBJ2-2; 11 nucleotides align to TRBD2. There are 17 residues in the CDR3. The germline CDR1 and CDR2 sequences are WSHSY and SAAADI. J gave up 1 base and V 8 bases, and 9 bases lay outside the gene matches.

The rearrangement uses TRBV7-3 and TRBJ2-5; no clear D gene. This CDR3 has 13 residues. Deletions cut 5 bases from V and 7 bases from J, with 14 bases between. CDR1 and CDR2 (germline): SGHTA, FQGTGA. CDR3: CASSPTVHGTQYF. In DNA, the CDR3 is TGTGCCAGCAGCCCGACGGTCCATGGGACCCAGTACTTC.

The gene calls are TRBV18 and TRBJ1-2, with 8 positions matching TRBD1. This CDR3 has 14 residues. V shed 1 base, J shed 8 bases, and the junction held 6 bases outside the gene matches. From germline, CDR1 is KGHSH and CDR2 LQKENI. The CDR3: CASSPRDRLFGYTF. As DNA, the CDR3 is TGTGCCAGCTCACCACGGGACAGGCTCTTCGGCTACACCTTC.

This chain uses TRBV30 with TRBJ2-2; 7 bases match TRBD1. V was pared by 6 bases and J by 0 bases, with 4 bases of the junction left unmatched. Germline CDR1 reads GTSNPN; CDR2 reads SVGIG (reference sequence). The CDR3 runs to 14 residues. CDR3 bases: TGTGCCTGTGCGACAGGGCCGAACACCGGGGAGCTGTTTTTT. Its translation: CACATGPNTGELFF.

This sequence joins TRBV10-3 and TRBJ1-5; TRBD1 matches at 7 bases. This CDR3 comprises 14 residues. V was pared by 6 bases and J by 1 base, with 3 bases of the junction left unmatched. The germline V gene encodes CDR1 ENHRY and CDR2 SYGVKD. The CDR3 is CAISGDSSNQPQHF. As DNA, the CDR3 is TGTGCCATCAGCGGGGACAGCAGCAATCAGCCCCAGCATTTT.

This rearrangement joins TRBV19 to TRBJ2-7; tentatively, D is TRBD1 (6 bases). Germline CDR1 and CDR2: LNHDA and SQIVND (reference sequence). The CDR3 has 18 amino acids. V gave up 7 bases and J gave up 4 bases, with 29 bases separating them. The CDR3 sequence: CASIPQGAFGAGEYEQYF. The CDR3 nucleotides are TGTGCCAGTATCCCTCAGGGCGCGTTCGGGGCAGGGGAATACGAGCAGTACTTC.

The rearrangement uses TRBV11-2 and TRBJ2-1, with TRBD2 matching 13 bases. Germline assignment: CDR1 SGHAT and CDR2 FQNNGV. The CDR3 has 14 amino acids. V lost 5 bases to trimming and J lost 12 bases; unmatched junction nucleotides: 7. The CDR3 loop reads CASSQTSGGAGQFF. The DNA for the CDR3 is TGTGCCAGCAGCCAAACTAGCGGGGGGGCCGGGCAGTTCTTC.

The chain employs TRBV10-3 and TRBJ1-2; TRBD1 agrees at 9 bases. CDR1 ENHRY and CDR2 SYGVKD come from the germline V gene. Losses at the gene ends were 2 bases for V and 2 bases for J; bases not matched to a gene: 3. The CDR3 consists of 15 residues. CDR3: CAISETQGANYGYTF. The DNA of the CDR3 is TGTGCCATCAGTGAGACACAGGGGGCGAACTATGGCTACACCTTC.

Only one count was recorded for this clone. CDR3 sequence: CASSYTSGAGAYNQPQHF. The CDR3 DNA is TGTGCCAGCAGTTACACCTCGGGGGCAGGGGCCTACAATCAGCCCCAGCATTTT. The chain joins TRBV5-8 to TRBJ1-5; tentatively, D is TRBD1 (6 bases). V lost 5 bases and J lost 3, with 24 bases in between. This CDR3 region has 18 residues. CDR1 is SGHTS and CDR2 is YDEGEE in the germline V gene.

The rearrangement joins TRBV15 to TRBJ1-1; D ambiguous. Germline-derived CDR1 and CDR2 are LNHNV and YYDKDF (reference sequence). This CDR3 region has 15 residues. Trimming took off 0 bases at V and 3 bases at J, with 11 bases between the two ends. The CDR3 nucleotides are TGTGCCACCAGCAGAGATTATGGGCCACACACTGAAGCTTTCTTT. Translated: CATSRDYGPHTEAFF. Full variable domain (missing parts from reference TRBV15 and TRBJ1-1): DAMVIQNPRYQVTQFGKPVTLSCSQTLNHNVMYWYQQKSSQAPKLLFHYYDKDFNNEADTPDNFQSRRPNTSFCFLDIRSPGLGDTAMYLCATSRDYGPHTEAFFGQGTRLTVV.

The chain joins TRBV7-2 to TRBJ2-3, with TRBD2 matching over 11 bases. With V trimmed by 4 bases and J by 0 bases, 6 bases remained unmatched. CDR1 is SGHTA and CDR2 is FQGNSA in the germline V gene. CDR3 length: 17 residues. The CDR3 DNA reads as TGTGCCAGCAGCTCCTCCCTAGCGGGGGGTAGCACAGATACGCAGTATTTT. Amino acids: CASSSSLAGGSTDTQYF. Together with reference TRBV7-2 and TRBJ2-3, the CDR3 gives the full variable domain: GAGVSQSPSNKVTEKGKDVELRCDPISGHTALYWYRQSLGQGLEFLIYFQGNSAPDKSGLPSDRFSAERTGGSVSTLTIQRTQQEDSAVYLCASSSSLAGGSTDTQYFGPGTRLTVL.

The chain carries TRBV5-1 and TRBJ1-1; D not resolved. The CDR3 is 15 residues long. Trimming shortened V by 2 bases and J by 4 bases, and 15 bases separated the two germline ends. Germline-derived CDR1 and CDR2 are SGHRS and YFSETQ. The CDR3 region has the DNA TGCGCCAGCAGCTTAATTGGAGGCTGGAGCACTGAAGCTTTCTTT. This encodes CASSLIGGWSTEAFF.

The V and J genes are TRBV19 and TRBJ1-1; D uncertain. This CDR3 region has 14 residues. Trimming pared 5 bases from V and 6 bases from J, leaving 16 bases between. Germline V gives CDR1 LNHDA, CDR2 SQIVND (reference sequence). For the CDR3, the DNA is TGTGCCAGTAGTTTCCGGGCCTCTATGGCTGAAGCTTTCTTT. It codes for CASSFRASMAEAFF.

The genes are TRBV25-1 and TRBJ2-5; 10 bases align to TRBD2. V was pared by 3 bases and J by 8 bases, with 9 bases of the junction left unmatched. The CDR3 extends over 15 amino acids. Germline CDR1 and CDR2: MGHDK and SYGVNS. CDR3 sequence (DNA): TGTGCCAGCAGTGACCGCCTAGCGGGGGAATCTACCCAGTACTTC. Amino acids: CASSDRLAGESTQYF.

The chain recombines TRBV28 with TRBJ2-7, with D unresolved. The CDR3 has 14 residues. The V gene's germline CDR1 is MDHEN and CDR2 SYDVKM. The V end was cut by 2 bases, the J end by 2 bases, with 10 bases between. The CDR3 nucleotides are TGTGCCAGCAGTTTAGTCACCCACGCCTACGAGCAGTACTTC. Translated, it gives CASSLVTHAYEQYF.

V usage is TRBV5-1 and J usage is TRBJ1-3; D uncertain. Germline V lookup: CDR1 SGHRS, CDR2 YFSETQ. CDR3 length: 15 residues. V lost 3 bases and J lost 6, with 16 bases in between. The CDR3 region is CASSSAPGSENTIYF. The CDR3, as DNA: TGCGCCAGCAGCTCGGCCCCGGGGTCCGAAAACACCATATATTTT.

This clone was seen a single time. V usage is TRBV11-2 and J usage is TRBJ2-7, with 9 bases matching TRBD1. V trimming: 5 bases; J trimming: 5 bases; junction bases outside the gene matches: 7. The CDR3 length is 14 residues. From germline, CDR1 is SGHAT and CDR2 FQNNGV. In DNA, the CDR3 is TGTGCCAGCAGCCCTACAGGGGGCGTCGACGAGCAGTACTTC. Its protein product is CASSPTGGVDEQYF.

The chain combines TRBV11-2 with TRBJ2-2; D is uncertain. Trimming shortened V by 1 base and J by 1 base, and 4 bases separated the two germline ends. Germline assignment: CDR1 SGHAT and CDR2 FQNNGV. The CDR3 spans 14 residues. In nucleotides, the CDR3 is TGTGCCAGCAGCTTAGGAGGGAACACCGGGGAGCTGTTTTTT. This encodes CASSLGGNTGELFF. The full variable domain, its missing parts supplied by reference TRBV11-2 and TRBJ2-2, is EAGVAQSPRYKIIEKRQSVAFWCNPISGHATLYWYQQILGQGPKLLIQFQNNGVVDDSQLPKDRFSAERLKGVDSTLKIQPAKLEDSAVYLCASSLGGNTGELFFGEGSRLTVL.

The rearrangement joins TRBV27 to TRBJ2-3; 7 positions agree with TRBD2. This CDR3 is built from 16 residues. V shed 0 bases and J 2 bases; nucleotides not matched to a gene: 5. The V gene's germline CDR1 is MNHEY and CDR2 SMNVEV (reference sequence). CDR3 nucleotide sequence: TGTGCCAGCAGTTTATCGATCGGGGGGAACACAGATACGCAGTATTTT. Translation: CASSLSIGGNTDTQYF.

The chain uses TRBV15 and TRBJ2-3; 9 bases fit TRBD1. The CDR3 length is 17 residues. The germline V gene encodes CDR1 LNHNV and CDR2 YYDKDF (reference sequence). The trim removed 1 base at V and 1 base at J, leaving 6 bases unmatched. DNA for the CDR3: TGTGCCACCAGCAGAGGTCACCGGGACAGGGGCACAGATACGCAGTATTTT. Translation gives CATSRGHRDRGTDTQYF.

This CDR3 reads CASSSQGGAEAFF. CDR3 nucleotide sequence: TGTGCCAGCAGTTCTCAGGGAGGAGCCGAAGCTTTCTTT. The chain carries TRBV6-6 and TRBJ1-1; D might be TRBD1 (5 bases). The CDR3 extends over 13 amino acids. Trimming took off 4 bases at V and 8 bases at J, with 14 bases between the two ends. Looked up from germline, CDR1 is MNHNY and CDR2 is SVGAGI (reference sequence).